This TCR beta chain was identified during a study of glioma-infiltrating T cells. Amplification of TCR alpha and beta CDR3 regions from RNA used iRepertoire nested multiplex PCR. One entry per CDR3 protein results from TCRdb running MiXCR on the multiplex PCR reads. The sample holds roughly 350,000 distinct CDR3 sequences, around 38% seen once. This clonotype occurred once. Germline-derived CDR1 and CDR2 are MNHGY and SAAAGT. Trimming removed 4 bases from V and 11 bases from J; junction bases left unmatched: 12. The CDR3 sequence is 14 residues long. The clonotype was recovered from a human donor with low-grade glioma or glioblastoma, undergoing nonglioma brain surgery, or in good health (not recorded which). V is TRBV6-8 and J is TRBJ1-1; 8 bases are a match to TRBD1. The sequenced sample was glioma tissue, nonneoplastic brain tissue, or PBMCs (not recorded which). The CDR3 DNA reads as TGTGCCAGCAGTTCGGGACAGGAGCGCGGCCTGGCTTTCTTT. This translates into CASSSGQERGLAFF.